This T cell receptor beta chain was captured by sequencing in a study of T cell changes during pregnancy in multiple sclerosis. The CDR3 loop spans 16 amino acids. Germline V gives CDR1 SGHRS, CDR2 YFSETQ. J gave up 2 bases and V 4 bases, and 7 bases lay outside the gene matches. This clone was recorded only once. Measured with immunoSEQ multiplex PCR; TCRdb has only the in-frame clones, and not every one. The sample includes tens of thousands of clones, under 95% seen only once; the top ten take roughly 2.5%. This chain uses TRBV5-1 with TRBJ2-3; 10 nucleotides match TRBD2. The sequenced sample was peripheral blood, obtained before pregnancy. This sequence was found in a female donor with multiple sclerosis, enrolled in a pregnancy study. This CDR3 is CASSSGLAEPTDTQYF. CDR3 in DNA: TGCGCCAGCAGCAGTGGACTAGCGGAGCCCACAGATACGCAGTATTTT.